This entry is about one TCR beta chain. Through a sample-barcoded 5' primer and a J-beta primer mix, a second PCR was run for about 6 to 12 cycles. Each cDNA molecule carried a tag from a template-switch adaptor that contained 12 random nucleotides. One entry per CDR3 protein, called by TCRdb with MiXCR from the 5' RACE reads. The sample lists approximately 800,000 distinct CDR3 sequences, 55% to 75% seen once, with around 22% in the top ten. Looked up from germline, CDR1 is LGHNA and CDR2 is YSLEER. This CDR3 is built from 18 residues. The ends lost 5 bases at V and 0 bases at J; junction bases unmatched: 16. This sample was included in a study of blood T cells in healthy people across ages. At least 5 micrograms of total RNA were extracted per sample.

Sequencing input: blood. The clonotype was recovered from a man aged 30 to 39 in good health. The chain has TRBV4-3 and TRBJ2-7, with 7 positions matching TRBD1. CDR3 DNA: TGCGCCAGCAGCACCACATACACGGACAGGAAGGTCTCCTACGAGCAGTACTTC. This codes for CASSTTYTDRKVSYEQYF.